This record covers a single T cell receptor beta chain. Antigen specificity is unknown. Treatment meaning: roughly nine-day PBMC culture with coronavirus spike peptide pools or control peptides (ViraFEST assay). This sample was included in a study of vaccination and CD4 T cells after COVID-19. Overall study context: Two of the convalescents were Hispanic, and convalescents were six males and four females.

This CDR3 is 14 amino acids long. The V and J ends lost 3 bases and 6 bases respectively, with 12 bases between them. Germline V lookup: CDR1 SGHAT, CDR2 FQNNGV. With the Oncomine TCR Beta short-read assay, DNA from cultured CD4+ T cells was sequenced. TCRdb called the PCR reads again in MiXCR, with one record for every CDR3 protein. The sample holds about 15,000 distinct CDR3 sequences, approximately 29% seen once. The specimen was cultured CD4+ T cells from blood. The chain employs TRBV11-2 and TRBJ1-5; D may be TRBD1 (5 bases). This clonotype was sampled from a human donor with COVID-19. CDR3: CASSLGGEGQPQHF. DNA for the CDR3: TGTGCCAGCAGCTTGGGAGGGGAAGGTCAGCCCCAGCATTTT. Complete variable domain (other parts from reference TRBV11-2 and TRBJ1-5): EAGVAQSPRYKIIEKRQSVAFWCNPISGHATLYWYQQILGQGPKLLIQFQNNGVVDDSQLPKDRFSAERLKGVDSTLKIQPAKLEDSAVYLCASSLGGEGQPQHFGDGTRLSIL.